The present T cell receptor beta chain was sequenced within a study of shared clonotypes between healthy human individuals. Overall study findings and caveats: In general, naive subsets displayed greater estimated richness than memory subsets did.

In the case of this clone: As yet, its antigen is unknown.

Caucasian adults living in Nashville, Tennessee, provided all samples. It was into CD45RA+ naive and CD45RA-negative memory subsets that the CD4+ cells were split. The CDR3 is made up of 15 amino acids. V gave up 1 base and J gave up 2 bases, with 9 bases separating them. Germline CDR1 SGHTA, CDR2 FQGTGA. Some clones are missing from TCRdb's copy, which holds only in-frame ones; the method was immunoSEQ multiplex PCR. The data show some 2.3 million clones, approximately 93% seen once. Specimen: naive CD4+ T cells from PBMCs. Regarding subset: CD45RA+ positively selected. The receptor comes from a man younger than 35 in good health. Some clones in this sample may be carry-over from other donors' samples. The V gene is TRBV7-3, the J gene TRBJ2-1; D perhaps matches TRBD1 (6 bases). CDR3 nucleotide sequence: TGTGCCAGCAGCTTAAGTCGGGACACCTACAATGAGCAGTTCTTC. It encodes CASSLSRDTYNEQFF.